Listed below are T cell receptor beta chains from one sample, sequenced in a study of CD8 T cells in Susac syndrome. TCRdb itself ran the immunoSEQ multiplex PCR reads through MiXCR, one entry per CDR3 protein. The sample includes about 160,000 distinct CDR3 sequences, about 92% of them seen just once. The sample comprised CD4+ T cells from PBMCs. These receptors were taken from a human donor in good health. Both conserved end residues are part of each CDR3. A D gene is named only where the DNA matches it firmly. Where a row states a size, it is once, few, many or the class of an expanded clone; other rows omit it.

-	TRBV9	TRBJ1-6	-	CASNASLNGFTPSSYNSPLHF
-	TRBV20-1	TRBJ2-7	-	CSARTIYEQYF
-	TRBV6-6	TRBJ2-3	-	CASSSRGPSTDTQYF
-	TRBV7-2	TRBJ1-2	-	CASSTRTTRYGYTF
TRBD1	TRBV7-2	TRBJ1-2	-	CASSPKSGQGNYGYTF
-	TRBV11-2	TRBJ2-3	-	CASSLASIISSTDTQYF
-	TRBV10-3	TRBJ1-1	-	CAISERGEAFF
TRBD1	TRBV18	TRBJ1-5	-	CASSPPEGAVYQPQHF
-	TRBV9	TRBJ1-5	-	CASSVGLTNQPQHF
TRBD2	TRBV7-9	TRBJ2-5	-	CASSIYTGGTQETQYF
-	TRBV3-1	TRBJ2-5	-	CASSQDPGTETQYF
-	TRBV20-1	TRBJ1-5	-	CSASWPGEQPQHF
TRBD1	TRBV3-1	TRBJ1-4	-	CASSRSTGGTTNEKLFF
-	TRBV14	TRBJ1-5	-	CASSQSHSNQPQHF
TRBD1	TRBV18	TRBJ1-1	-	CASSPPQGRKDTEAFF
TRBD1	TRBV6-5	TRBJ2-7	-	CASARQGRSYEQYF
-	TRBV7-9	TRBJ2-6	-	CASSLRAGAPGANVLTF
-	TRBV3-1	TRBJ2-1	-	CASSQGQFNEQFF
-	TRBV21-1	TRBJ2-6	-	CASSLGQGQCSGANVLTF
-	TRBV25-1	TRBJ1-2	-	CASSEFDGYTF
-	TRBV4-3	TRBJ1-2	-	CASSQDRANYGYTF
-	TRBV6-5	TRBJ1-3	-	CASSSGPVGNTIYF
-	TRBV12-3/TRBV12-4	TRBJ1-4	-	CASSLAAGSREKLFF
TRBD1	TRBV7-2	TRBJ1-2	-	CASSLVDGDRRLGGYTF
TRBD2	TRBV24-1	TRBJ2-1	-	CATSDFTLAGSSYNEQFF
-	TRBV2	TRBJ2-5	-	CASSNSGSRRETQYF
TRBD1	TRBV4-3	TRBJ1-1	-	CASGPGTGMMNTEAFF
TRBD1	TRBV29-1	TRBJ1-3	-	CSVVQGAFGNTIYF
-	TRBV12-3/TRBV12-4	TRBJ2-3	-	CASSPGISADTQYF
TRBD1	TRBV24-1	TRBJ2-1	-	CATMPGPPGQGNEQFF
TRBD1	TRBV18	TRBJ1-1	once	CASSGDRGRTTEAFF
TRBD1	TRBV12-3/TRBV12-4	TRBJ2-2	-	CASTPGQRNTGELFF
-	TRBV18	TRBJ1-5	once	CASSPQSGAASNQPQHF
TRBD1	TRBV29-1	TRBJ1-2	-	CSAADLTGPYGYTF
TRBD1	TRBV6-1	TRBJ1-5	-	CASRPDRGHQPQHF
-	TRBV7-2	TRBJ1-5	-	CASSLAGQINQPQHF
-	TRBV7-9	TRBJ2-3	-	CASSLDSLGDTQYF
-	TRBV13	TRBJ2-5	once	CASSLSRSSGTQYF
-	TRBV13	TRBJ1-3	once	CASSLSTGFSGNTIYF
-	TRBV19	TRBJ1-5	-	CASSMGGAGQPQHF
-	TRBV2	TRBJ1-1	once	CAGFRGNFMNTEAFF
-	TRBV6-2/TRBV6-3	TRBJ2-1	-	CASSSPKTSPVSNEQFF
TRBD2	TRBV23-1	TRBJ2-5	-	CASSQSSGTQETQYF
-	TRBV2	TRBJ2-2	once	CASTFIALAVNTGELFF
-	TRBV19	TRBJ2-6	few	CASSIMGSGANVLTF
-	TRBV12-3/TRBV12-4	TRBJ2-5	-	CASRGGTRQQETQYF
-	TRBV12-3/TRBV12-4	TRBJ2-1	-	CASSPGGTVYNEQFF
-	TRBV4-3	TRBJ2-3	-	CASSQSVNPTQYF
-	TRBV3-1	TRBJ2-1	-	CASSQDLYNEQFF
TRBD2	TRBV7-2	TRBJ2-7	-	CASSLTSGSGVYEQYF